The sequence of this T cell receptor (beta chain) was determined in a study of blood T cell repertoires in COVID-19. Original analysis: Reference gene primer amplification gave nucleated cell count estimates. Measured with immunoSEQ multiplex PCR; TCRdb has only the in-frame clones, and not every one. That table supplies the V and J calls and clone size; D and trimming were determined from the DNA. The profile shows fewer than 250,000 clones, 88% of them singletons. Germline V lookup: CDR1 MNHNS, CDR2 SASEGT. Trimming removed 4 bases from V and 1 base from J, with 20 bases in between. The CDR3 length is 19 residues.

The chain uses TRBV6-1 and TRBJ1-6, with D perhaps TRBD1 (5 bases). The sequence came from a man between 65 and 85 years old with acute or convalescent COVID-19. Sample: peripheral blood. CDR3 sequence (DNA): TGTGCCAGCAGTGCCCTAGAGGGCAGGGAGGGGTCCTATAATTCACCCCTCCACTTT. As protein: CASSALEGREGSYNSPLHF.